This entry describes one TCR beta chain. This clonotype appeared a few times. Which antigen it targets is not known. Per-base qualities were not stored, and no clone one base away is much larger. The CDR3 measures 18 amino acids from cysteine to phenylalanine. Left in the record is the CDR3 DNA by itself, 54 bases read in frame from the first base. Looking up the germline V gene (reference sequence) yields CDR1 MNHEY and CDR2 SMNVEV. Unmatched junction bases come to 10, with V trimmed by 2 bases and J by 2 bases. Sequenced on an Illumina HiSeq 1500. TCRdb reprocessed the public reads (quality trimming at Q25 with fastp, clone calling with MiXCR) and kept in-frame beta chains. Rows with a matching CDR3 protein are joined into one entry that keeps the most common DNA and genes. The sample table contains approximately 990,000 distinct CDR3 sequences; only one count was recorded for around 32% of them. Roughly an eighth of the sample lies in the top ten.

In the paper's terms, the treatment or condition label means: in vitro stimulation with specific CMV peptide epitopes to enrich CMV-specific T cells. The entry originates in a study of T cell repertoires in cytomegalovirus infection (dated by TCRdb to the late 2010s). About the investigation overall: Peptide stimulations targeted recently identified HLA-C-restricted CMV epitopes, whose presentation resists viral immunomodulation, together with well-studied HLA-B-restricted epitopes. The HLA type of each donor mattered for the analysis, because public TCR beta signatures pointed to carriage of CMV infection along with the matching HLA type.

Paper-wide results and their limitations: In both this cohort and an independent roughly 350-donor cohort, the cumulative frequency of public TCR beta family members distinguished carriers of CMV infection plus the relevant HLA type. The ex vivo response was dominated by HLA-C-restricted CMV-specific TCR beta clonotypes, which also provided the single most frequent clonotype in two of eight donors.

The sequence was obtained from a human donor in good health (CMV status not recorded). Some clones in this sample may be carry-over from other donors' samples. This sequence uses TRBV27 and TRBJ2-2; 8 central bases correspond to TRBD2. The source material was cultured CD8+ T cells from PBMCs, sampled from culture after CMV antigen stimulation. The nucleotide sequence is given as TGTGCCAGCAGTTTAGTTAGTAGCGGGGCCTTCAACACCGGGGAGCTGTTTTTT. The resulting protein is CASSLVSSGAFNTGELFF.